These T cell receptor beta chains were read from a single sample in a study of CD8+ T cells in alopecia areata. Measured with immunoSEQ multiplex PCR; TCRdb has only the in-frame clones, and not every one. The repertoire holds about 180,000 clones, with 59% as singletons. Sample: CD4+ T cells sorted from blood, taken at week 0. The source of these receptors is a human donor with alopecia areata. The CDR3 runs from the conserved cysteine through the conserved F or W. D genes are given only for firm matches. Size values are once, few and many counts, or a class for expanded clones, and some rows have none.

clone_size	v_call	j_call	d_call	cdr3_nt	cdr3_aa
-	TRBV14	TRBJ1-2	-	TGTGCCAGCAGCCTTACGGGTTTCGGGTATGGCTACACCTTC	CASSLTGFGYGYTF
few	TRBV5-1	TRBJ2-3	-	TGCGCCAGCAGCTTCCTCACAGATACGCAGTATTTT	CASSFLTDTQYF
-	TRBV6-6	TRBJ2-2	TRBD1	TGTGCCAGCAGTTACTCGACAGGACAGGGTGCCGGGGAGCTGTTTTTT	CASSYSTGQGAGELFF
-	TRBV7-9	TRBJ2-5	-	TGTGCCAGCAGCCTAGGTACACTCCAAGAGACCCAGTACTTC	CASSLGTLQETQYF
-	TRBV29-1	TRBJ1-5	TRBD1	TGCAGCGTTGGACAGGGTAGCAATCAGCCCCAGCATTTT	CSVGQGSNQPQHF
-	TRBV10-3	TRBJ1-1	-	TGTGCCATCGGATATGGACAGAGGAACACTGAAGCTTTCTTT	CAIGYGQRNTEAFF
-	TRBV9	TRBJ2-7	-	TGTGCCAGCAGCGTAGAGTCCGGGGCTGGGGAGCAGTACTTC	CASSVESGAGEQYF
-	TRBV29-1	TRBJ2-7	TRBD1	TGCAGCGTTACGAAGGGACAGCGCTACGAGCAGTACTTC	CSVTKGQRYEQYF
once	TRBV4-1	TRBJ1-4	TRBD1	TGCGCCAGCAGCCCCGGGACAGGGGTATTTGAAAAACTGTTTTTT	CASSPGTGVFEKLFF
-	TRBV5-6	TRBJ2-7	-	TGTGCCAGCAGCTTCGATAACGAGCAGTACTTC	CASSFDNEQYF
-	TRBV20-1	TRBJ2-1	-	TGCAGTGCCCAACTAGCCGAGGAGCAGTTCTTC	CSAQLAEEQFF
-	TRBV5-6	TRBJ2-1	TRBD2	TGTGCCAGCAGCTTGATGAGCGGGGGGGCCGATGAGCAGTTCTTC	CASSLMSGGADEQFF
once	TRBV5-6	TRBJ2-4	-	TGTGCCAGCAGCTTGGTCCAGGGTGGTAACATTCAGTACTTC	CASSLVQGGNIQYF
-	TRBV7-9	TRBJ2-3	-	TGTGCCAGCAACGTACTGCTAGATACGCAGTATTTT	CASNVLLDTQYF
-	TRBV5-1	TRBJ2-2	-	TGCGCCAGCAGCTTGCGGGAGACCGGGGAGCTGTTTTTT	CASSLRETGELFF
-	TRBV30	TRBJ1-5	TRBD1	TGTGCCTGGAGTCAGGGGGTTACAGGTAGCAATCAGCCCCAGCATTTT	CAWSQGVTGSNQPQHF
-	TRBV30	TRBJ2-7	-	TGTGCCTGCACCTCAGGGGACTACGAGCAGTACTTC	CACTSGDYEQYF
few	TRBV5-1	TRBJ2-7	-	TGCGCCAGCAGCTTGGCTCCCGGGGTCACCTCCTACGAGCAGTACTTC	CASSLAPGVTSYEQYF
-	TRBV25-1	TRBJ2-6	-	TGTGCCAGCAGTGTTGGGGCCAACGTCCTGACTTTC	CASSVGANVLTF
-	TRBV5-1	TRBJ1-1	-	TGCGCCAGCAGCTCTCCCGGTCGCGGGGACACTGAAGCTTTCTTT	CASSSPGRGDTEAFF
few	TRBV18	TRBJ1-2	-	TGTGCCAGCTCACCCCAGGGACTCTATGGCTACACCTTC	CASSPQGLYGYTF
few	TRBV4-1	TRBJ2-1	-	TGCGCCAGCAGCCAGGGGCAGGGGAAAACCTACAATGAGCAGTTCTTC	CASSQGQGKTYNEQFF
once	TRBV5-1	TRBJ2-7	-	TGTGCCAGCAGCCTACCCGATCTGTACGAGCAGTACTTC	CASSLPDLYEQYF
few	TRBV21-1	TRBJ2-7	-	TGTGCCAGCAGCAAGGCCCTCCAGGGGAATTCCGCCTACGAGCAGTACTTC	CASSKALQGNSAYEQYF
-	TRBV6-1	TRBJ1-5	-	TGTGCCAGCAGTGAAGCCCTAACAGGGATAGGACAGCCCCAGCATTTT	CASSEALTGIGQPQHF
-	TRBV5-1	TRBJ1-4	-	TGCGCCAGCAGCTTGGTCTTCGATGAAAAACTGTTTTTT	CASSLVFDEKLFF
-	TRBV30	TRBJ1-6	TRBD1	TGTGCCTGGAGGGAGGGACAGCCAAATTCACCCCTCCACTTT	CAWREGQPNSPLHF
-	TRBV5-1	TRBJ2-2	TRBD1	TGCGCCACCTCGGACAGGGCGAACACCGGGGAGCTGTTTTTT	CATSDRANTGELFF
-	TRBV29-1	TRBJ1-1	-	TGCAGCGGCCGGATCGGGAGGACTGAAGCTTTCTTT	CSGRIGRTEAFF
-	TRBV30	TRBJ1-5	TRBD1	TGTGCCTGGAGTGTAGGACAGGGGAATCAGCCCCAGCATTTT	CAWSVGQGNQPQHF
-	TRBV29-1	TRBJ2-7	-	TGCAGCGTTGACGGGCAGGGGCTCTACGAGCAGTACTTC	CSVDGQGLYEQYF
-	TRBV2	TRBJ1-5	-	TGTGCCAGCAAGGGACTTAAAAGGGGCAATCAGCCCCAGCATTTT	CASKGLKRGNQPQHF
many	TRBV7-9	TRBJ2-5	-	TGTGCCAGCACCGACCGTGGGCCCCAAGAGACCCAGTACTTC	CASTDRGPQETQYF
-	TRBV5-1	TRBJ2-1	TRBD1	TGCGCCAGCAGCCAGACAGGGGGCAACTACAATGAGCAGTTCTTC	CASSQTGGNYNEQFF
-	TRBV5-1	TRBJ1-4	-	TGCGCCAGCAGGCTCCGGGACATTGCTCGCGAAAAACTGTTTTTT	CASRLRDIAREKLFF
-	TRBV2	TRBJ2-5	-	TGTGCCAGCAGTGAAGGAGAGACCCAGTACTTC	CASSEGETQYF
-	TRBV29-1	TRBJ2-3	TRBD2	TGCAGCGTTGGTAGCGGGGAAGATACGCAGTATTTT	CSVGSGEDTQYF
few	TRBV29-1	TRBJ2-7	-	TGCAGCGTAATGACAGAGAGCTCCTACGAGCAGTACTTC	CSVMTESSYEQYF
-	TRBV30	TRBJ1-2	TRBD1	TGTGCCTGGAGTGTATCCGAGACAGGGAGACGCTACACCTTC	CAWSVSETGRRYTF
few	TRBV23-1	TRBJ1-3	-	TGCGCCAGCATCTCAGGGCTGCTCTCTGGAAACACCATATATTTT	CASISGLLSGNTIYF
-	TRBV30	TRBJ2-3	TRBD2	TGTGCCTGGAAGAGCGGGGAGAAAGATACGCAGTATTTT	CAWKSGEKDTQYF
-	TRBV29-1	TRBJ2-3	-	TGCAGCGTTGAAGATAGGGGGGGGCCAGATACGCAGTATTTT	CSVEDRGGPDTQYF
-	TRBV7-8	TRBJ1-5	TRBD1	TGTGCCAGCAGCCCGGACAGGGGAGGCCAGCCCCAGCATTTT	CASSPDRGGQPQHF
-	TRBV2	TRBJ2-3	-	TGTGCCAGCAGTAACAGGGAGTCAGATACGCAGTATTTT	CASSNRESDTQYF
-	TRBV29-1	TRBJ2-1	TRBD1	TGCAGCGCTGGGGACAGGGTGGGGAATGAGCAGTTCTTC	CSAGDRVGNEQFF
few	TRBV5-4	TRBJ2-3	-	TGTGCCAGCAGCTGGGACTCCCTGAGCACAGATACGCAGTATTTT	CASSWDSLSTDTQYF
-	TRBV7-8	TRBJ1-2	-	TGTGCCAGCAGCTTAGGACAATACTATGGCTACACCTTC	CASSLGQYYGYTF